Following are 14 T cell receptor beta chains from one sample sequenced in a study of long-term antiretroviral therapy in people with HIV. At the survey level, the v3.0 immunoSEQ assay was run. The data were produced by immunoSEQ multiplex PCR, yet TCRdb's version contains in-frame clones alone and is incomplete. The sample yields around 20,000 clones, roughly 80% seen once. The starting material was unsorted PBMCs, obtained 2.9 years after starting antiretroviral therapy. These receptors originate from a woman in her twenties or thirties with HIV.

This rearrangement joins TRBV7-2 to TRBJ1-6; D call uncertain. From germline, CDR1 is SGHTA and CDR2 FQGNSA. Trimming took 2 bases from V and 4 from J, leaving 12 bases between them. This CDR3 comprises 16 residues. The DNA of the CDR3 is TGTGCCAGCAGCTTACTTGGGTACAATTATAATTCACCCCTCCACTTT. It translates to CASSLLGYNYNSPLHF.

The chain links TRBV29-1 to TRBJ1-2; weak D call: TRBD1 (6 bases). Trimming removed 3 bases at V and 5 bases at J, with 13 bases between. Germline assignment: CDR1 SQVTM and CDR2 ANQGSEA. CDR3 length: 13 amino acids. The CDR3 DNA reads TGCAGCGTTGACCCACAGGGCTGGTATGGCTACACCTTC. Translation: CSVDPQGWYGYTF.

This chain joins TRBV5-4 and TRBJ2-5; D is unclear. The CDR3 spans 13 residues. Trimming took 2 bases from V and 5 from J, leaving 10 bases between them. Germline V gives CDR1 SGHNT, CDR2 YYREEE (reference sequence). The CDR3 protein is CASSFRPEETQYF. The CDR3 coding sequence is TGTGCCAGCAGCTTTCGGCCAGAGGAGACCCAGTACTTC.

The chain employs TRBV5-1 and TRBJ1-2, with TRBD1 matching 12 bases. CDR3 length: 15 amino acids. Germline CDR1 reads SGHRS; CDR2 reads YFSETQ. V shed 4 bases, J shed 5 bases, and the junction held 6 bases outside the gene matches. CDR3 protein: CASSPGTGGVYGYTF. For the CDR3, the DNA is TGCGCCAGCAGCCCAGGGACAGGGGGCGTATATGGCTACACCTTC.

This chain uses TRBV4-1 with TRBJ2-6, with D unclear. Germline V CDR1 and CDR2: MGHRA, YSYEKL. The CDR3 is made up of 16 amino acids. V was clipped by 2 bases and J by 1 base, with 9 bases between them. CDR3 DNA sequence: TGCGCCAGCAGCCAAACCGGACCTTCTGGGGCCAACGTCCTGACTTTC. Encoded protein: CASSQTGPSGANVLTF.

In this sample, this clone turned up a few times. V and J are TRBV6-5 and TRBJ2-2, with no clear D. Trimming removed 0 bases from V and 5 bases from J, with 4 bases in between. The CDR3 length is 13 residues. CDR1 is MNHEY, CDR2 SVGAGI, per germline. The CDR3 DNA reads as TGTGCCAGCAGTTACTCGGGGACCGGGGAGCTGTTTTTT. Its translation: CASSYSGTGELFF.

In nucleotides, the CDR3 is TGTGCCAGCTCACTCAATCGGGACGGGAAACTGTTTTTT. It specifies CASSLNRDGKLFF. This chain uses TRBV18 with TRBJ1-4; D is perhaps TRBD1 (5 bases). Between the trimmed V and J ends, which lost 4 bases and 11 bases, there was a span of 14 bases. In germline, CDR1 is KGHSH, CDR2 LQKENI. The CDR3 length is 13 residues.

The chain couples TRBV6-1 to TRBJ2-5, with 10 positions matching TRBD1. V dropped 6 bases and J dropped 5; count of bases not matched to a gene: 6. The germline gives CDR1 MNHNS, CDR2 SASEGT. The CDR3 consists of 14 residues. CDR3 region: CASRVTGGAETQYF. As DNA, the CDR3 is TGTGCCAGCAGAGTGACAGGGGGCGCGGAGACCCAGTACTTC.

The chain employs TRBV11-2 and TRBJ1-1, with D hard to call. The germline V and J ends were trimmed by 2 bases and 7 bases, with 8 bases remaining between them. The CDR3 consists of 12 residues. Germline V gene lookup returns CDR1 SGHAT and CDR2 FQNNGV. DNA for the CDR3: TGTGCCAGCAGCTTAACCGGGAGTGAAGCTTTCTTT. Protein product: CASSLTGSEAFF.

This chain connects TRBV29-1 to TRBJ1-1; 9 bases line up with TRBD1. CDR1 is SQVTM and CDR2 is ANQGSEA in the germline V gene. Germline trimming cut 4 bases from V and 3 bases from J; bases unmatched to any gene: 21. This CDR3 contains 19 residues. The CDR3 DNA follows: TGCAGCGTTGCTCCGCGTGGGGGACAGGGAAGTGGGGCGTACACTGAAGCTTTCTTT. It codes for CSVAPRGGQGSGAYTEAFF.

The chain carries TRBV5-1 and TRBJ1-1, with D uncertain. The CDR3 contains 15 residues. Germline V gene lookup returns CDR1 SGHRS and CDR2 YFSETQ. Trimming cost V 0 bases and J 4 bases, with 13 bases left between them. The CDR3 DNA reads TGCGCCAGCAGCTTGGAGCCCAAAAGCAGCACTGAAGCTTTCTTT. Protein sequence: CASSLEPKSSTEAFF.

The rearrangement links TRBV6-1 to TRBJ2-5; 9 nucleotides agree with TRBD2. Germline V lookup: CDR1 MNHNS, CDR2 SASEGT. CDR3 length equals 15 residues. The trim removed 8 bases at V and 0 bases at J, leaving 7 bases unmatched. The CDR3 nucleotides read TGTGCCAGCCGGCGAGCGGGGGGACACCAAGAGACCCAGTACTTC. It is translated as CASRRAGGHQETQYF.

This clone was seen only a few times. V is TRBV9 and J is TRBJ2-3; 7 bases are a match to TRBD2. The CDR3 is 14 residues long. CDR1 and CDR2 (germline): SGDLS, YYNGEE. With V trimmed by 4 bases and J by 0 bases, 2 bases remained unmatched. This CDR3 reads CASSSSGSTDTQYF. The CDR3 coding sequence is TGTGCCAGCAGCTCTAGCGGTAGCACAGATACGCAGTATTTT.

This clone was observed once. The chain links TRBV6-6 to TRBJ1-1, with D hard to call. With 2 bases removed from V and 2 bases from J, the gap between germline ends came to 15 bases. The CDR3 totals 16 residues. Germline assignment: CDR1 MNHNY and CDR2 SVGAGI (reference sequence). CDR3 amino acids: CASSYGIDKPNTEAFF. The CDR3 nucleotides read TGTGCCAGCAGTTACGGGATTGACAAACCTAACACTGAAGCTTTCTTT.